The T cell receptor (beta chain) under discussion was sequenced for a study of blood T cell repertoires in COVID-19 (dated by TCRdb to the early 2020s). For the wider study: Samples covering the acute and convalescent phases of COVID-19 were provided by collaborators in the United States, Italy and Spain. A freely available public database, intended as a resource for researchers studying the immune response to SARS-CoV-2, is where the repertoires were released. Where available, HLA class I and class II types were taken from metadata supplied by the sample provider and were not determined by assay-based typing. The samples were drawn from the first 160 participants of the ongoing ImmuneRACE study and from about 1,200 subjects provided by 6 global collaborators. Subjects who had been exposed to COVID-19, were actively infected with it, or had recovered from it provided the deeply sampled blood TCRbeta repertoires that made up the dataset. The prospective study material was composed of cDNA or gDNA derived from T cells, B-cell-depleted T cells, or PBMCs. Sample metadata almost always included a de-identified subject ID, COVID-19 status, age in years and sex.

TCRbeta CDR3 regions were amplified from genomic DNA using the immunoSEQ Assay, a bias-controlled multiplex PCR. The source study handled its data this way. Nucleated cell counts per sample were estimated from amplification of reference gene primers within the assay. Sequence reads were collapsed and filtered to measure the absolute abundance of every unique TCRbeta CDR3 rearrangement. For each sample, productive Simpson clonality was calculated as the square root of Simpson's diversity index across productive rearrangements. TCRdb stores this immuneACCESS table with in-frame sequences only. Part of the clones is absent; in the studies checked, under half of the shortfall reflects unresolved V genes, and no reason is known for the rest. D and trimming come from the DNA, and the V and J calls and clone size come from that table. The sample table lists about 220,000 clones, over 75% of them with a count of one. The ten biggest clones cover roughly 13% of the sample.

Whole blood was collected in K2EDTA tubes by collaborating institutions according to the institutions' own protocols. Collaborator samples were shipped for TCRbeta analysis as frozen whole blood, isolated PBMCs, or DNA extracted from either sample type. From the germline V gene, CDR1 is LGHNT and CDR2 is FRNRAP. The CDR3 spans 14 residues, from the cysteine through the phenylalanine. Solely the CDR3 DNA is kept, with 42 bases framed from the first base. The trim is 5 bases for V and 8 bases for J, with a gap of 17 bases between the germline ends. Here is what the overall study found, with its caveats: The quantity of clinical and demographic metadata differed by source and by participant and was supplied without curation.

This clone occurred once. Its antigen remains undetermined. No quality values exist for individual bases; no much larger clone is one base distant. Input material: peripheral blood. Here the chain combines TRBV12-5 and TRBJ2-3; perhaps TRBD2 is the D gene, with 5 bases matching. The sequence came from a human donor in a cohort sampled during active COVID-19. The nucleotide sequence reads as follows: TGTGCTAGTGGTCCCCGGGATCTCTGGGTTACGCAGTATTTT. The translation is CASGPRDLWVTQYF.